This entry features one TCR beta chain sequence. Its antigen target is currently unknown. Base qualities are not provided; no much larger clone lies one nucleotide away. Samples from volunteer blood donors who had recovered from COVID-19 were contributed by a second Seattle source. Collaborating institutions collected whole blood in K2EDTA tubes following their own protocols. Collaborator samples were shipped for TCRbeta analysis as frozen whole blood, isolated PBMCs, or DNA extracted from either sample type. These data are taken from a study of blood T cell repertoires in COVID-19 (TCRdb year 2020). Study-level background: Collaborator samples came from the United States, Italy and Spain and covered acute and convalescent phases of COVID-19. The repertoires were made available in a free public database intended to serve as a resource for research on the immune response to SARS-CoV-2. HLA class I and class II types, where available, came from metadata supplied by the sample provider rather than from assay-based typing. The dataset comprised deeply sampled blood TCRbeta repertoires from subjects exposed to, actively infected with, or recovered from COVID-19. The sample metadata nearly always contained a de-identified subject ID, COVID-19 status, age in years and sex. The material from the prospective study consisted of cDNA or gDNA derived from T cells, B-cell-depleted T cells, or PBMCs. Samples came from the ongoing ImmuneRACE study (first 160 participants) plus 1,254 subjects from 6 global collaborators. What the authors observed across the whole study: The amount of clinical and demographic metadata varied by source and participant and was provided uncurated.

The V end gives up 4 bases and the J end 7 bases, leaving 9 bases in the junction not matched to a gene. From the germline V gene (reference sequence), CDR1 is LGHDT and CDR2 is YNNKEL. Spanning cysteine to phenylalanine, the CDR3 consists of 15 amino acids. Just the 45-base CDR3 DNA is kept, in frame starting at base 1. TCRbeta CDR3 regions were amplified from genomic DNA using the immunoSEQ Assay, a bias-controlled multiplex PCR. Under the source paper's analysis protocol: The number of nucleated cells in each sample was estimated by amplification of reference gene primers within the assay. To quantify the absolute abundance of each unique TCRbeta CDR3 rearrangement, sequence reads were collapsed and filtered. For each sample, productive Simpson clonality was calculated as the square root of Simpson's diversity index across productive rearrangements. TCRdb took over this immuneACCESS table, retaining in-frame rearrangements with V and J assigned. Such tables are incomplete; in checked studies, under half of the missing clones stem from an unresolved V gene, and the remainder is unexplained. V, J and clone size are taken as reported in that table, and D and trimming were inferred from the DNA itself. The sample data list under 250,000 clones, and around nine tenths of these were observed just once. In total, the top ten clones hold around 1.5% of the sample.

This receptor was identified in a woman in her fifties or sixties who had recovered from COVID-19. Sequencing was done on a sample of peripheral blood. The chain is assembled from TRBV3-1 (or the pseudogene TRBV3-2) and TRBJ1-2, and TRBD1 aligns with 10 junction nucleotides. The nucleotide sequence reads as follows: TGTGCCAGCAGCCGAGACCCTGACAGGGGGCCTGGCTACACCTTC. It is translated as CASSRDPDRGPGYTF.